The 17 T cell receptor beta chains below all came from one sample that was sequenced in a study of cytomegalovirus exposure and HLA in healthy donors. Primers: 60 Vbeta forward and 13 Jbeta reverse. Repertoires were generated with immunoSEQ multiplex PCR, while TCRdb's copy carries only in-frame clones and drops some. The table records 200,000 or so clones, about 77% of them present only once. Sequencing was carried out using PBMCs. The receptors originated from a woman under 40 in good health and CMV-seropositive.

The chain links TRBV5-4 to TRBJ1-1, with a tentative D call TRBD1 (6 bases). Germline CDR1 SGHNT, CDR2 YYREEE (reference sequence). This CDR3 contains 11 residues. V lost 4 bases, J lost 7 bases, and 8 bases lay in between. The CDR3 region is CASSQQGEAFF. The CDR3, as DNA: TGTGCCAGCAGCCAACAGGGTGAAGCTTTCTTT.

The chain joins TRBV13 to TRBJ1-1, with a tentative D call TRBD1 (5 bases). The CDR3 runs to 14 residues. V was shortened by 4 bases and J by 0 bases, with 9 bases between the two germline ends. CDR1 and CDR2 (germline): PRHDT, FYEKMQ (reference sequence). The CDR3 DNA sequence: TGTGCCAGCAGCTCTGACAGCATGAACACTGAAGCTTTCTTT. It is translated as CASSSDSMNTEAFF.

The chain uses TRBV19 and TRBJ1-1; no clear D. The CDR3 is made up of 12 amino acids. V shed 7 bases and J shed 3 bases, with 9 bases lying between them. CDR1 and CDR2 (germline): LNHDA, SQIVND (reference sequence). CDR3 bases: TGTGCCAGTACTTCTACGCACACTGAAGCTTTCTTT. This gives the protein CASTSTHTEAFF.

The chain recombines TRBV7-9 with TRBJ2-7; 7 bases line up with TRBD2. CDR1 and CDR2 from the germline V gene are SEHNR and FQNEAQ (reference sequence). Germline trimming cut 1 base from V and 1 base from J; bases unmatched to any gene: 7. The CDR3 is made up of 16 amino acids. CDR3 nucleotides: TGTGCCAGCAGCTTAGTAGGCCGGGGGGATTCCTACGAGCAGTACTTC. Protein product: CASSLVGRGDSYEQYF.

The chain employs TRBV9 and TRBJ2-2; 7 bases match TRBD1. The V gene end was trimmed by 9 bases and the J gene end by 6 bases; junction bases not matched to a gene: 8. CDR3 length: 13 residues. Germline V lookup: CDR1 SGDLS, CDR2 YYNGEE. DNA of the CDR3: TGTGCCACTGAACAGGGGCGGTCCGGGGAGCTGTTTTTT. It codes for CATEQGRSGELFF.

This clone was seen more than once but under ten times. V usage is TRBV6-5 and J usage is TRBJ1-1; no firm D call. Trimming pared 7 bases from V and 11 bases from J, leaving 14 bases between. Germline V gene data show CDR1 as MNHEY and CDR2 as SVGAGI. The CDR3 is 11 residues long. The CDR3 protein is CASISEGLAFF. As DNA, the CDR3 is TGTGCCAGCATATCGGAGGGTTTGGCTTTCTTT.

The chain has TRBV4-1 and TRBJ2-1; no firm D call. The germline CDR1 and CDR2 sequences are MGHRA and YSYEKL. The germline V and J ends were trimmed by 3 bases and 5 bases, with 8 bases remaining between them. The CDR3 runs 13 residues. This chain's CDR3 is CASSHLSDNEQFF. The CDR3 DNA reads TGCGCCAGCAGCCACTTGTCAGACAATGAGCAGTTCTTC.

In this sample, this clone turned up a few times. The rearrangement links TRBV5-1 to TRBJ1-3; D might be TRBD1 (5 bases). From germline, CDR1 is SGHRS and CDR2 YFSETQ. The V and J ends lost 4 bases and 0 bases respectively, with 17 bases between them. The CDR3 loop spans 17 amino acids. CDR3 loop: CASSVLQGSDSGNTIYF. CDR3 bases: TGCGCCAGCAGCGTGCTTCAGGGTTCGGACTCTGGAAACACCATATATTTT.

V usage is TRBV6-5 and J usage is TRBJ2-3; 8 bases agree with TRBD1. Germline CDR1 is MNHEY and CDR2 is SVGAGI. V shed 4 bases, J shed 2 bases, and the junction held 2 bases outside the gene matches. The CDR3 sequence is 14 residues long. As DNA, the CDR3 is TGTGCCAGCAGTTGGACAGGGCTCACAGATACGCAGTATTTT. Translated, it gives CASSWTGLTDTQYF.

The V call is TRBV10-2, the J call TRBJ2-7; D perhaps matches TRBD2 (6 bases). The CDR3 consists of 14 residues. V lost 5 bases and J lost 3, with 14 bases in between. CDR1 is WSHSY, CDR2 SAAADI, per germline. CDR3: CASSLRGPYYEQYF. In DNA, the CDR3 is TGCGCCAGCAGTCTGCGGGGTCCCTACTACGAGCAGTACTTC.

The rearrangement joins TRBV2 to TRBJ2-1; no clear D gene. CDR1 is SNHLY and CDR2 is FYNNEI in the germline V gene. Between the trimmed V and J ends, which lost 5 bases and 1 base, there was a span of 6 bases. CDR3 size: 13 residues. The CDR3 protein is CASSSESYNEQFF. CDR3 DNA: TGTGCCAGCAGTAGCGAATCCTACAATGAGCAGTTCTTC.

The chain links TRBV15 to TRBJ2-7; 11 nucleotides align to TRBD2. The length of the CDR3 is 16 residues. Germline loops: CDR1 LNHNV, CDR2 YYDKDF (reference sequence). V trimming: 0 bases; J trimming: 2 bases; junction bases outside the gene matches: 3. In DNA, the CDR3 is TGTGCCACCAGCAGAGATCGACTAGCGGGAACCTACGAGCAGTACTTC. Translation gives CATSRDRLAGTYEQYF.

This clone was seen only a few times. The chain has TRBV18 and TRBJ2-7; 7 nucleotides agree with TRBD2. CDR3 size: 14 residues. The ends lost 6 bases at V and 6 bases at J; junction bases unmatched: 11. CDR1 and CDR2 from the germline V gene are KGHSH and LQKENI. The CDR3 DNA reads TGTGCCAGCTCTTATGTTGGCGGGGGAGGCGAGCAGTACTTC. Protein product: CASSYVGGGGEQYF.

DNA of the CDR3: TGTGCCAGCAGCAAGGGACAGGTTTTTAATTCACCCCTCCACTTT. Translating it yields CASSKGQVFNSPLHF. The chain uses TRBV5-6 and TRBJ1-6; 8 bases align to TRBD1. This CDR3 is built from 15 residues. Per germline, CDR1 SGHDT and CDR2 YYEEEE. V lost 4 bases, J lost 6 bases, and 6 bases stayed unmatched.

J is TRBJ2-7 and V is TRBV6-1; 9 bases align to TRBD1. CDR3 length equals 15 residues. Germline loops: CDR1 MNHNS, CDR2 SASEGT. The V and J ends lost 7 bases and 3 bases, in that order; junction bases with no gene match: 10. CDR3 loop: CASTPPGQGFYEQYF. The CDR3 nucleotides read TGTGCCAGCACCCCGCCGGGACAGGGATTCTACGAGCAGTACTTC.

The chain uses TRBV7-3 and TRBJ2-2, with no clear D. Germline V CDR1 and CDR2: SGHTA, FQGTGA. With 2 bases removed from V and 4 bases from J, the gap between germline ends came to 11 bases. This CDR3 region has 15 residues. The chain's CDR3 is CASSLVGRITGELFF. The DNA for the CDR3 is TGTGCCAGCAGCTTAGTGGGCAGAATCACCGGGGAGCTGTTTTTT.

This clone has a single count. The CDR3 region has the DNA TGTGCCAGCAGTTACAGGCGGGGGCCCCAAGAGACCCAGTACTTC. Translation gives CASSYRRGPQETQYF. This chain joins TRBV6-6 and TRBJ2-5, with a possible D match to TRBD2 (7 bases). CDR3 size: 15 residues. The ends were cut back, 2 bases at V and 1 base at J, with 11 bases in the middle. The germline CDR1 and CDR2 sequences are MNHNY and SVGAGI (reference sequence).